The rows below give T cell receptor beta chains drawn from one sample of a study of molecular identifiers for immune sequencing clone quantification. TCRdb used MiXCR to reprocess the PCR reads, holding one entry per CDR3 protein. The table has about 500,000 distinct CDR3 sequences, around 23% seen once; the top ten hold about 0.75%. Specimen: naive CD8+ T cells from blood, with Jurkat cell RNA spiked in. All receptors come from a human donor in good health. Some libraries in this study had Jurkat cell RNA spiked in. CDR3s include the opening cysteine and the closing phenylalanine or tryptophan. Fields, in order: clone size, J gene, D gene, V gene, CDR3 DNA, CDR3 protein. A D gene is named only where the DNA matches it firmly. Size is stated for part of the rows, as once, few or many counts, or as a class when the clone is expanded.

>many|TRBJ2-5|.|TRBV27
TGTGCCAGCAGTTTATCGCATCAGGAACAAGAGACCCAGTACTTC
CASSLSHQEQETQYF
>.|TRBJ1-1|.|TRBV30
TGTGCCTGGACAGTTACTATCAGCACTGAAGCTTTCTTT
CAWTVTISTEAFF
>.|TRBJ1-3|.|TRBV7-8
TGTGCCAGCAGCTTAGTAGTGATGGCAGGGAGCAGCTCTGGAAACACCATATATTTT
CASSLVVMAGSSSGNTIYF
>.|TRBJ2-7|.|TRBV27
TGTGCCAGCAGTTTAATTAGCGGCGCCTACGAGCAGTACTTC
CASSLISGAYEQYF
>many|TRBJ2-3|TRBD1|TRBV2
TGTGCCAGCAGGGTTGCAGGGGGAACAGATACGCAGTATTTT
CASRVAGGTDTQYF
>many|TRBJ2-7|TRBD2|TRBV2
TGTGCCAGCAGTGAGACCCGGGGACTAGCGACCTACGAGCAGTACTTC
CASSETRGLATYEQYF
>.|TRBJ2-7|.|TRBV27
TGTGCCAGCAGTTTAAGCGGGGGACAGACCTACGAGCAGTACTTC
CASSLSGGQTYEQYF
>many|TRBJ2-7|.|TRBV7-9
TGTGCCAGCACCGAGGACAGTTCCTACGAGCAGTACTTC
CASTEDSSYEQYF
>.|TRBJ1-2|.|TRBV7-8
TGTGCCAGCAGCCAGACCAGGCCCTATGGCTACACCTTC
CASSQTRPYGYTF
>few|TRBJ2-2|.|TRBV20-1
TGCAGTGCTAGAGATTACGGGAGCGGCACCGGGGAGCTGTTTTTT
CSARDYGSGTGELFF
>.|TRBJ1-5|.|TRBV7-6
TGTGCCAGCAGCTTAGGGACCGATCAGCCCCAGCATTTT
CASSLGTDQPQHF
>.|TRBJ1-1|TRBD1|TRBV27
TGTGCCAGCAGTACACAGGGGGCGTTTTGGACTGAAGCTTTCTTT
CASSTQGAFWTEAFF
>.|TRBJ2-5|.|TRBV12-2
TGTGCAAGTCGCCGTGGAGAGTACCAAGAGACCCAGTACTTC
CASRRGEYQETQYF
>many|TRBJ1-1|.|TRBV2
TGTGCCAGCAGTTGGGACCCCAACTCGAACACTGAAGCTTTCTTT
CASSWDPNSNTEAFF
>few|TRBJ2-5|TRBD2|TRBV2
TGTGCCAGCCAAATTGGACTAGCCCCCGACTCACAAGAGACCCAGTACTTC
CASQIGLAPDSQETQYF
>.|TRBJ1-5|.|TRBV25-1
TGTGCCAGCAGTGAATCGTATAGCAATCAGCCCCAGCATTTT
CASSESYSNQPQHF
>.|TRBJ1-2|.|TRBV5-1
TGCGCCGGCAACAGGGACACCTACTATGGCTACACCTTC
CAGNRDTYYGYTF
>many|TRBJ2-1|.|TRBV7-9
TGTGCCAGCAGCTTAGATAGTGTTGAGCAGTTCTTC
CASSLDSVEQFF
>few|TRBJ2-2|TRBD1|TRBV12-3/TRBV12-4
TGTGCCAGCAGTTCCCTCGACCAGGACAGGGCCTCCGGGGAGCTGTTTTTT
CASSSLDQDRASGELFF
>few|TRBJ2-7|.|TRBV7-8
TGTGCCAGCAGCTGGGGTCGACAGACGTCCTACGAGCAGTACTTC
CASSWGRQTSYEQYF
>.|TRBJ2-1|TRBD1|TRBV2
TGTGCCAGCAGCAAATATTCGGGACAGGGCTACAATGAGCAGTTCTTC
CASSKYSGQGYNEQFF
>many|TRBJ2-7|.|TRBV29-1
TGCAGCGTGTCACCGGGACTCTCCTACGAGCAGTACTTC
CSVSPGLSYEQYF
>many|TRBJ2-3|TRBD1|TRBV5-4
TGTGCCAGCAGCCGAGGACAGGTCTCAACAGATACGCAGTATTTT
CASSRGQVSTDTQYF
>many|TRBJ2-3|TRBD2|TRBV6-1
TGTGCCAGCAGGGATAGCGGGGGGGCCACGGATACGCAGTATTTT
CASRDSGGATDTQYF
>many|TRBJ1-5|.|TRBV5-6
TGTGCCAGCAGCTTTTGGGTGAATAGCAATCAGCCCCAGCATTTT
CASSFWVNSNQPQHF
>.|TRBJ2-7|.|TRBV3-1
TGTGCCCGCAGCCCCGGGACTGCGACCTACGAGCAGTACTTC
CARSPGTATYEQYF